This TCR beta chain is from a study of CD8+ T cells in alopecia areata. Documented treatment: oral pan-JAK inhibitor, 5-10 mg twice daily. Extracted from the samples, RNA was reverse transcribed into cDNA to serve as the sequencing template. TCRdb keeps only in-frame clones here, not all; method: immunoSEQ multiplex PCR. Of around 190,000 clones in the sample, 60% were seen once. Specimen: CD4+ T cells sorted from blood, collected at week 24, from a patient treated with tofacitinib. The source is a human donor with alopecia areata.

The CDR3 region is CASSVVGFNTEAFF. The DNA for the CDR3 is TGTGCCAGCAGTGTGGTGGGATTCAACACTGAAGCTTTCTTT. V usage is TRBV2 and J usage is TRBJ1-1, with unresolved D. CDR3 length equals 14 residues. V was clipped by 4 bases and J by 2 bases, with 11 bases between them. Germline lookup yields CDR1 SNHLY and CDR2 FYNNEI.